This T cell receptor (beta chain) emerged from a study of blood T cell repertoires in COVID-19 (TCRdb year 2020). Broadly, across the study: Samples from collaborators originated in the United States, Italy and Spain and spanned both the acute and convalescent phases of COVID-19. The material from the prospective study consisted of cDNA or gDNA derived from T cells, B-cell-depleted T cells, or PBMCs. The dataset comprised deeply sampled blood TCRbeta repertoires from subjects exposed to, actively infected with, or recovered from COVID-19. The repertoires were made available in a free public database intended to serve as a resource for research on the immune response to SARS-CoV-2. The samples were drawn from two sources: the first 160 participants of the ongoing ImmuneRACE study, and 950 to 1,500 subjects contributed by 6 global collaborators. A de-identified subject ID, COVID-19 status, age in years and sex were almost always included in the sample metadata. Where HLA class I and class II types were available, the types were taken from metadata supplied by the sample provider, not from assay-based typing. The investigation overall reported the following: How much clinical and demographic metadata was included differed by source and by participant, and the metadata was provided uncurated.

The immunoSEQ Assay, a bias-controlled multiplex PCR, was used to amplify TCRbeta CDR3 regions from genomic DNA. The original pipeline was this. Nucleated cell counts per sample were estimated from amplification of reference gene primers within the assay. To quantify the absolute abundance of each unique TCRbeta CDR3 rearrangement, sequence reads were collapsed and filtered. Productive Simpson clonality was computed per sample as the square root of Simpson's diversity index over productive rearrangements. TCRdb provides this immuneACCESS table in a form limited to in-frame rearrangements. Some clones are lacking; in checked studies, under half of them reflect an unresolved V gene, and why the rest are absent is not known. V and J calls and clone size are as listed in that table; D and trimming were resolved from the DNA. Here the sample has about 13,000 clones; approximately 78% occur a single time. Over 30% of the sample lies in the top ten.

The collaborating institutions used their own protocols to collect whole blood in K2EDTA tubes. Collaborator samples were shipped for TCRbeta analysis as frozen whole blood, isolated PBMCs, or DNA extracted from either sample type. With regard to this clone: No cognate antigen has been identified for it. Base qualities are missing; no much larger clone stands one base away.

V is clipped by 4 bases and J by 9 bases, and the sequence between their germline boundaries is 10 bases long. Counted from cysteine to phenylalanine, this CDR3 has 11 amino acids. The sequence is cut down to CDR3 DNA, 33 bases in frame from base 1. In the germline V gene, CDR1 corresponds to SQVTM and CDR2 to ANQGSEA. The source is a human donor in a cohort sampled during active COVID-19. The V gene is TRBV29-1 and the J gene is TRBJ2-4; the D gene identity is not certain. Sample: peripheral blood. The nucleotides read TGCAGCGTTGGTCTATATCCCATTCAGTACTTC. This is translated as CSVGLYPIQYF.